Below, 19 T cell receptor beta chains from the same sample are listed, as sequenced in a study of blood T cell repertoires in COVID-19. Here immunoSEQ multiplex PCR was the method, and the copy in TCRdb shows in-frame clones only, minus some. This table has 200,000 to 250,000 clones, 85% to 90% appearing once. Sequenced: peripheral blood. These receptors originate from a man in his forties or fifties with acute or convalescent COVID-19.

This chain links TRBV7-3 with TRBJ2-5; D may be TRBD2 (6 bases). V was clipped by 6 bases and J by 4 bases, with 12 bases between them. The CDR3 length is 13 residues. Per germline, CDR1 SGHTA and CDR2 FQGTGA. The CDR3 is CASSSTRGETQYF. CDR3 nucleotide sequence: TGTGCCAGCAGTTCGACTAGGGGAGAGACCCAGTACTTC.

The V call is TRBV6-5, the J call TRBJ1-6; no clear D. Trimming took off 10 bases at V and 0 bases at J, with 10 bases between the two ends. Germline CDR1 MNHEY, CDR2 SVGAGI. The CDR3 length is 14 residues. CDR3 DNA: TGTGCCACCCCGGGGAGCTCCTATAATTCACCCCTCCACTTT. Translation gives CATPGSSYNSPLHF.

The chain employs TRBV27 and TRBJ2-7, with 7 bases that match TRBD1. This CDR3 is 15 amino acids long. V dropped 3 bases and J dropped 3; count of bases not matched to a gene: 8. Looked up from germline, CDR1 is MNHEY and CDR2 is SMNVEV (reference sequence). The CDR3 is CASSFLRGQSYEQYF. As DNA, the CDR3 is TGTGCCAGCAGTTTTCTAAGGGGGCAAAGCTACGAGCAGTACTTC.

Turning to this clone: A much larger clone differs from this one at a single base, so this may be a read error. Additional DNA sequences in this sample encode the identical CDR3. The rearrangement links TRBV12-3 or TRBV12-4 to TRBJ1-5, with D possibly matching TRBD1 (5 bases). The germline V and J ends were trimmed by 8 bases and 9 bases, with 17 bases remaining between them. This CDR3 has 13 amino acids. DNA for the CDR3: TGTGCCAGCTCGGCAGGGCCGCGTACGCCCCAGCATTTT. Residues: CASSAGPRTPQHF.

The CDR3: CASSDEGRGGPSNYGYTF. The DNA for the CDR3 is TGTGCCAGCAGTGACGAGGGGAGAGGGGGCCCCTCAAACTATGGCTACACCTTC. The J gene is TRBJ1-2, the V gene TRBV6-2 or TRBV6-3; 7 bases are a match to TRBD1. CDR3 length: 18 amino acids. Germline assignment: CDR1 MNHEY and CDR2 SVGEGT. V shed 5 bases and J 2 bases; nucleotides not matched to a gene: 17.

This clone was seen only once. J is TRBJ1-2 and V is TRBV3-1 (or the pseudogene TRBV3-2), with a possible D match to TRBD1 (5 bases). CDR1 LGHDT and CDR2 YNNKEL come from the germline V gene (reference sequence). With 3 bases removed from V and 6 bases from J, the gap between germline ends came to 14 bases. The CDR3 is 14 residues long. CDR3 nucleotide sequence: TGTGCCAGCAGCCAGATCGGGGGAGGTAATGGCTACACCTTC. Protein product: CASSQIGGGNGYTF.

J is TRBJ2-5 and V is TRBV5-1, with 8 bases matching TRBD1. The CDR3 is 14 residues long. V trimming: 3 bases; J trimming: 9 bases; junction bases outside the gene matches: 10. Germline V CDR1 and CDR2: SGHRS, YFSETQ. The CDR3 region has the DNA TGCGCCAGCAGCTCTGGACAGGGACTCCGGGCCCAGTACTTC. This codes for CASSSGQGLRAQYF.

V gene TRBV6-5 combines with J gene TRBJ2-2, with 8 bases lining up with TRBD1. Losses at the gene ends were 2 bases for V and 7 bases for J; bases not matched to a gene: 6. Germline CDR1 MNHEY, CDR2 SVGAGI. This CDR3 comprises 15 residues. The CDR3 DNA is TGTGCCAGCAGTTACGGGCAGGGGGCGGTCGGGGAGCTGTTTTTT. Translation gives CASSYGQGAVGELFF.

Written as DNA, the CDR3 is TGTGCCAGCAGTGATGAGGGACAGCTTTTTGCAACTAATGAAAAACTGTTTTTT. It translates to CASSDEGQLFATNEKLFF. The V call is TRBV6-1, the J call TRBJ1-4; 7 nucleotides agree with TRBD1. After removal of 3 bases from V and 0 bases from J, the junction contained 10 bases not matched to a gene. CDR3 size: 18 residues. CDR1 MNHNS and CDR2 SASEGT come from the germline V gene.

This clone appeared a single time. V is TRBV6-1 and J is TRBJ1-2, with 9 positions matching TRBD1. Trimming at V came to 3 bases and at J to 6 bases, leaving 5 bases not matched to a gene. The germline V gene has CDR1 MNHNS and CDR2 SASEGT. This CDR3 region has 14 residues. The CDR3 loop reads CASSEGTGRDGYTF. CDR3 bases: TGTGCCAGCAGTGAGGGGACAGGGCGGGATGGCTACACCTTC.

J is TRBJ1-4 and V is TRBV6-2 or TRBV6-3; D is uncertain. Germline CDR1 and CDR2: MNHEY and SVGEGT. CDR3 length equals 16 residues. V lost 3 bases to trimming and J lost 5 bases, with 16 bases between them. The CDR3 region has the DNA TGTGCCAGCAGTTATCCTAGATCGGAAAGAAATGAAAAACTGTTTTTT. Its protein product is CASSYPRSERNEKLFF.

This chain links TRBV7-2 with TRBJ2-1, with 9 nucleotides matching TRBD2. This CDR3 contains 17 residues. The germline V gene encodes CDR1 SGHTA and CDR2 FQGNSA. With V trimmed by 0 bases and J by 9 bases, 12 bases remained unmatched. In DNA form, the CDR3 reads TGTGCCAGCAGCTTAGCGCATGGGCGGGGGGGCTCTCGTGAGCAGTTCTTC. This gives the protein CASSLAHGRGGSREQFF.

This rearrangement joins TRBV27 to TRBJ2-7; TRBD1 matches at 8 bases. Germline V gives CDR1 MNHEY, CDR2 SMNVEV (reference sequence). Losses at the gene ends were 5 bases for V and 1 base for J; bases not matched to a gene: 4. The CDR3 covers 14 residues. The CDR3 here is CASSVRTGSYEQYF. The CDR3 DNA reads as TGTGCCAGCAGTGTCAGGACAGGGTCCTACGAGCAGTACTTC.

The J gene is TRBJ1-4, the V gene TRBV7-8, with TRBD1 matching 7 bases. Per the germline V gene, CDR1 is SGHVS and CDR2 is FQNEAQ. V lost 5 bases, J lost 8 bases, and 8 bases stayed unmatched. The CDR3 consists of 14 residues. The CDR3 reads CASSPQGIGEKLFF. The CDR3 nucleotides are TGTGCCAGCAGCCCACAGGGGATTGGCGAAAAACTGTTTTTT. Looking up the rest from reference TRBV7-8 and TRBJ1-4 gives the full variable domain: GAGVSQSPRYKVAKRGQDVALRCDPISGHVSLFWYQQALGQGPEFLTYFQNEAQLDKSGLPSDRFFAERPEGSVSTLKIQRTQQEDSAVYLCASSPQGIGEKLFFGSGTQLSVL.

The J gene is TRBJ1-5, the V gene TRBV5-1; weak D call: TRBD1 (6 bases). The CDR3 runs to 14 residues. Germline V gene data show CDR1 as SGHRS and CDR2 as YFSETQ. Trimming cost V 3 bases and J 8 bases, with 15 bases left between them. The CDR3 DNA is TGCGCCAGCAGCTCAGGGGTCGCCTTTGAGCCCCAGCATTTT. This translates into CASSSGVAFEPQHF. Full variable domain (rest looked up from reference TRBV5-1 and TRBJ1-5): KAGVTQTPRYLIKTRGQQVTLSCSPISGHRSVSWYQQTPGQGLQFLFEYFSETQRNKGNFPGRFSGRQFSNSRSEMNVSTLELGDSALYLCASSSGVAFEPQHFGDGTRLSIL.

This clone was counted once. The chain is built from TRBV5-4 and TRBJ2-2, with D unclear. Per germline, CDR1 SGHNT and CDR2 YYREEE (reference sequence). The CDR3 contains 14 residues. V lost 1 base and J lost 0, with 4 bases in between. CDR3 sequence (DNA): TGTGCCAGCAGCTTGACAGCGAACACCGGGGAGCTGTTTTTT. Its translation is CASSLTANTGELFF.

This clone was counted a few times. The chain is built from TRBV5-4 and TRBJ1-6; 10 positions match TRBD1. After removal of 5 bases from V and 7 bases from J, the junction contained 6 bases not matched to a gene. The CDR3 contains 15 residues. Germline V gives CDR1 SGHNT, CDR2 YYREEE (reference sequence). The CDR3 bases are TGTGCCAGCAGGGCGGGACAGGGGTTAAATTCACCCCTCCACTTT. As protein: CASRAGQGLNSPLHF.

The rearrangement uses TRBV10-1 and TRBJ2-2, with no clear D. The germline CDR1 and CDR2 sequences are WNHNN and SYGVQD (reference sequence). Trimming removed 4 bases at V and 5 bases at J, with 8 bases between. The CDR3 is 13 residues long. The CDR3 is CASSAHQTGELFF. CDR3 in DNA: TGCGCCAGCAGTGCTCACCAGACCGGGGAGCTGTTTTTT.

The gene calls are TRBV4-1 and TRBJ1-1, with a tentative D call TRBD1 (6 bases). Germline V gene data show CDR1 as MGHRA and CDR2 as YSYEKL. This CDR3 is built from 12 residues. V dropped 7 bases and J dropped 5 bases, with 11 bases sitting between them. CDR3 sequence: CASTGAGTEAFF. In DNA, the CDR3 is TGCGCCAGCACAGGGGCCGGGACTGAAGCTTTCTTT.